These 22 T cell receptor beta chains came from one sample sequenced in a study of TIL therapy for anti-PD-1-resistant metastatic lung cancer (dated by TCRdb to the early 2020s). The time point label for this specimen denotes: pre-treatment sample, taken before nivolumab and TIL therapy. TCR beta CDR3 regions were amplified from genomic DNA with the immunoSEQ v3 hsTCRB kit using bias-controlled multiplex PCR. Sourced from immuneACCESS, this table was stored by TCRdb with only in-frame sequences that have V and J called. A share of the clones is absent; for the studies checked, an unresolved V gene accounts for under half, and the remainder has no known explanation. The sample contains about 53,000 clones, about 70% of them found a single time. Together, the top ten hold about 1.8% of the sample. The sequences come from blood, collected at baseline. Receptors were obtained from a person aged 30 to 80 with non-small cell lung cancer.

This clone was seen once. CDR3 loop: CARSLVGSDTQYF. Written as DNA, the CDR3 is TGTGCCAGAAGCCTAGTGGGGTCAGATACGCAGTATTTT. The gene calls are TRBV5-3 and TRBJ2-3; D gene ambiguous. TRBV5-3 is marked as an open reading frame, function uncertain. Trimming shortened V by 4 bases and J by 4 bases, and 10 bases separated the two germline ends. This CDR3 comprises 13 residues.

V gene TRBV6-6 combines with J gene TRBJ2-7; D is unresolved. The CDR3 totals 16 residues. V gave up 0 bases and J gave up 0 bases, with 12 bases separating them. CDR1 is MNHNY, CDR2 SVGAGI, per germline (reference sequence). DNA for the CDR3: TGTGCCAGCAGTTACTCTGAGTGGGCCCGCTCCTACGAGCAGTACTTC. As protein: CASSYSEWARSYEQYF.

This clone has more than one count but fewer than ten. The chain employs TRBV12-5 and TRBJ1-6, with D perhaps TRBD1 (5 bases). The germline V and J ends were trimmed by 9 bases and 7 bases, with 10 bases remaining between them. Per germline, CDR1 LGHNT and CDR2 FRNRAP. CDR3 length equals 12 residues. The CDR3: CASQRTNSPLHF. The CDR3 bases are TGTGCTAGCCAGAGGACAAATTCACCCCTCCACTTT.

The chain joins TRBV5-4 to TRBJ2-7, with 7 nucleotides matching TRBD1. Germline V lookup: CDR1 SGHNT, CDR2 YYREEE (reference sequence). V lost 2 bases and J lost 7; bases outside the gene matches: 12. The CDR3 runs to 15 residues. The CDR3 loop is CASSFPTGLSGEQYF. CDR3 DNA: TGTGCCAGCAGCTTCCCGACAGGGTTGAGTGGGGAGCAGTACTTC.

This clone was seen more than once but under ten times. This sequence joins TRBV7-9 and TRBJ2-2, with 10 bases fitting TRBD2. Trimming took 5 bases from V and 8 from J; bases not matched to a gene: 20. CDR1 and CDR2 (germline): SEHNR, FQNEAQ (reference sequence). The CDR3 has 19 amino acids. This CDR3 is CASSIPKFSLAGDAGELFF. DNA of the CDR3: TGTGCCAGCAGCATCCCCAAATTCTCCCTAGCGGGAGACGCTGGGGAGCTGTTTTTT.

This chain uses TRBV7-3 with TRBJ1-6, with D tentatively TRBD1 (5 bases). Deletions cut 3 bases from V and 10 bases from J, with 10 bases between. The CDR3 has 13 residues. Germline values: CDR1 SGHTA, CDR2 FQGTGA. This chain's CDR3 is CASSLGDRSPLHF. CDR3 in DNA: TGTGCCAGCAGCTTGGGGGATCGGTCACCCCTCCACTTT.

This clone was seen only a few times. The chain's CDR3 is CASSRGDESNQPQHF. In DNA form, the CDR3 reads TGTGCCAGCAGCAGGGGGGACGAAAGCAATCAGCCCCAGCATTTT. This rearrangement joins TRBV21-1 to TRBJ1-5. TRBV21-1 is a recognized pseudogene. The CDR3 is made up of 15 amino acids.

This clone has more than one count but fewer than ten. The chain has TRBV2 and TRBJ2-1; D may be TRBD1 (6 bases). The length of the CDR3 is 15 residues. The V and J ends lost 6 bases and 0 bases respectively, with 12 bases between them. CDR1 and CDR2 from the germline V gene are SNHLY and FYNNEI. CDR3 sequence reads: CASRMGQSSYNEQFF. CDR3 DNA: TGTGCCAGCAGGATGGGACAAAGCTCCTACAATGAGCAGTTCTTC.

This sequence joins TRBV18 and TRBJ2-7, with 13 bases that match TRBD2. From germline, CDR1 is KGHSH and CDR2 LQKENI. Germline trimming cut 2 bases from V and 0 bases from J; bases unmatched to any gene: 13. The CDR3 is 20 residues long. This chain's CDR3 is CASSPSPGLAGTFISYEQYF. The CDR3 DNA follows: TGTGCCAGCTCACCATCCCCGGGACTAGCGGGGACCTTTATCTCCTACGAGCAGTACTTC. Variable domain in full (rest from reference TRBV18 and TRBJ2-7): NAGVMQNPRHLVRRRGQEARLRCSPMKGHSHVYWYRQLPEEGLKFMVYLQKENIIDESGMPKERFSAEFPKEGPSILRIQQVVRGDSAAYFCASSPSPGLAGTFISYEQYFGPGTRLTVT.

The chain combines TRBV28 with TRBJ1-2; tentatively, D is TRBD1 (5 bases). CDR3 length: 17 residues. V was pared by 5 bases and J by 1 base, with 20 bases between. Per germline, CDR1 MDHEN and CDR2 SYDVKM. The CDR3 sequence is CASSEGYGTSHNYGYTF. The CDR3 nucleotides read TGTGCCAGCAGTGAGGGGTACGGAACGTCACATAACTATGGCTACACCTTC.

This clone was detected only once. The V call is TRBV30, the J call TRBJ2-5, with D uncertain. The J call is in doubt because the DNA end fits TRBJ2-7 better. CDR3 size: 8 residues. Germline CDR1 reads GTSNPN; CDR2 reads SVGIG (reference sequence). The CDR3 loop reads CSLDEQYF. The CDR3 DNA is TGTAGTCTTGACGAGCAGTACTTC.

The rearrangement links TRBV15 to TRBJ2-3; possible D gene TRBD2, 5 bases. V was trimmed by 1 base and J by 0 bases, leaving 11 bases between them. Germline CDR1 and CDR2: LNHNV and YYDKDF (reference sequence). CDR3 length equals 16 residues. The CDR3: CATSRGISESTDTQYF. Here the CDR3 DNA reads TGTGCCACCAGCAGAGGAATTAGCGAGAGCACAGATACGCAGTATTTT.

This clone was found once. The CDR3 loop is CASSRGTGGAFF. The CDR3 DNA is TGCGCCAGCAGCCGGGGGACAGGGGGAGCTTTCTTT. The chain recombines TRBV4-3 with TRBJ1-1; 11 bases are a match to TRBD1. V shed 4 bases and J 10 bases; nucleotides not matched to a gene: 2. The CDR3 loop spans 12 amino acids. Germline CDR1 LGHNA, CDR2 YSLEER.

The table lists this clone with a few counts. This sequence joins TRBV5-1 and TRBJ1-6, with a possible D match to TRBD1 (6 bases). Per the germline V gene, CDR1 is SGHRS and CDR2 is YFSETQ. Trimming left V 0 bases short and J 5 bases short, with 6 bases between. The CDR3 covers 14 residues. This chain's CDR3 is CASSLAGDNSPLHF. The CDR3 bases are TGCGCCAGCAGCTTGGCAGGGGATAATTCACCCCTCCACTTT.

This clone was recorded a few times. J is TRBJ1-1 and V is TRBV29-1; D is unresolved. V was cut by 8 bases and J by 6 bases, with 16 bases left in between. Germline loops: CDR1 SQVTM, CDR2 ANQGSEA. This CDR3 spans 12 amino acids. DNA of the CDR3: TGCAGCATAACCCAGGTGAGCGCTGAAGCTTTCTTT. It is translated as CSITQVSAEAFF.

CDR3 in amino acids: CASNRPVATDTQYF. CDR3 bases: TGTGCCAGCAACCGACCGGTAGCCACAGATACGCAGTATTTT. The chain joins TRBV28 to TRBJ2-3; D is unclear. This CDR3 comprises 14 residues. CDR1 and CDR2 from the germline V gene are MDHEN and SYDVKM. V lost 7 bases to trimming and J lost 2 bases, with 13 bases between them. Full variable domain (remainder filled in from reference TRBV28 and TRBJ2-3): DVKVTQSSRYLVKRTGEKVFLECVQDMDHENMFWYRQDPGLGLRLIYFSYDVKMKEKGDIPEGYSVSREKKERFSLILESASTNQTSMYLCASNRPVATDTQYFGPGTRLTVL.

CDR3 amino acids: CASRRNYNSPLHF. The CDR3 DNA sequence: TGTGCCAGCAGACGGAACTATAATTCACCCCTCCACTTT. The V and J genes are TRBV6-5 and TRBJ1-6; no firm D call. The CDR3 has 13 amino acids. V lost 6 bases and J 3 bases, leaving 6 bases between the germline ends. CDR1 is MNHEY and CDR2 is SVGAGI in the germline V gene.

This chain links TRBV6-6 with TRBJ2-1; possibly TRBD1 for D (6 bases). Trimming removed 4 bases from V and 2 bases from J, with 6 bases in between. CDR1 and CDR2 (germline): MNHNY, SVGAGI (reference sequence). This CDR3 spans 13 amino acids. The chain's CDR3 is CASSWGPYNEQFF. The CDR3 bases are TGTGCCAGCAGTTGGGGGCCCTACAATGAGCAGTTCTTC.

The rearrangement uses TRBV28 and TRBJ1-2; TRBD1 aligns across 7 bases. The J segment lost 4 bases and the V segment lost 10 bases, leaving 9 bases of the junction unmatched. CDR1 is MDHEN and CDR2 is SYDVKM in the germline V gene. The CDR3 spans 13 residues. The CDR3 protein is CATLKGQTYGYTF. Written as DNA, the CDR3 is TGTGCCACTTTGAAGGGACAGACCTATGGCTACACCTTC.

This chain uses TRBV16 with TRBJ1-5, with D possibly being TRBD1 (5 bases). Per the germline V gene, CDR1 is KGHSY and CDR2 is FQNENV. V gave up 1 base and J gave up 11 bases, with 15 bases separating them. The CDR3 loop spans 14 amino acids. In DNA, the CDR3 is TGTGCCAGCAGCCAATATTCCGGGGGATCCACCCAGCATTTT. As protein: CASSQYSGGSTQHF.

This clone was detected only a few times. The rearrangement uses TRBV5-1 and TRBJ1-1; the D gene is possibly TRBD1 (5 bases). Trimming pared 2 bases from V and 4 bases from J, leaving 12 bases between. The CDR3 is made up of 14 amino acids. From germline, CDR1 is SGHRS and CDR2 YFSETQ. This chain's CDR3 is CASSLRQRSTEAFF. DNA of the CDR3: TGCGCCAGCAGCTTACGACAGAGGAGCACTGAAGCTTTCTTT.

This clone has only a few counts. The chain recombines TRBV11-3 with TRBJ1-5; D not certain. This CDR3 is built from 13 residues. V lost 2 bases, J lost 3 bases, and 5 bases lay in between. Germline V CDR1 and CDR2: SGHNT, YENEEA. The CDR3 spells CASSLLPNQPQHF. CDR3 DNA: TGTGCCAGCAGCTTATTGCCCAATCAGCCCCAGCATTTT.